The source of this TCR beta chain is a study of CXCR3-negative and CXCR3-positive naive CD8 T cells. The wider study: Across all libraries, TRB reads numbered about 135 million, with about 1.5 +/- 0.3 million in each library. Overall study results and limits: More hydrophobic TRB CDR3s occurred in CXCR3-positive than in CXCR3-negative naive cells. The level of CXCR3 expression partially decreased after cryopreservation; the majority of assays used fresh PBMCs. Comparably high diversity marked both naive subsets, whereas memory CD8+ cells had much lower diversity. Memory cells showed distinct TRBV-TRBJ patterns, while the two naive subsets matched.

Of note for this clonotype: The antigen is undetermined.

It was by 5' RACE with UMI labels that the TRB cDNA libraries were prepared. TCRdb re-analyzed the 5' RACE reads; it lists each CDR3 protein once, without DNA. In total, the table holds around 60,000 distinct CDR3 sequences. Germline V gives CDR1 LNHDA, CDR2 SQIVND (reference sequence). The CDR3 has 17 residues. The origin of this receptor is a human donor in good health. Some clones in this sample may be carry-over from other donors' samples. The V call is TRBV19, the J call TRBJ2-1; TCRdb's assignment of TRBD1 cannot be checked, as there is no DNA. The sequencing sample was made of naive CXCR3+ CD8+ T cells from blood. Subset: CD45RO-CCR7+CD27+CD95- naive CD8+ T cells expressing CXCR3 (TNR3+). This CDR3 is CASSSDRGEGSYNEQFF.